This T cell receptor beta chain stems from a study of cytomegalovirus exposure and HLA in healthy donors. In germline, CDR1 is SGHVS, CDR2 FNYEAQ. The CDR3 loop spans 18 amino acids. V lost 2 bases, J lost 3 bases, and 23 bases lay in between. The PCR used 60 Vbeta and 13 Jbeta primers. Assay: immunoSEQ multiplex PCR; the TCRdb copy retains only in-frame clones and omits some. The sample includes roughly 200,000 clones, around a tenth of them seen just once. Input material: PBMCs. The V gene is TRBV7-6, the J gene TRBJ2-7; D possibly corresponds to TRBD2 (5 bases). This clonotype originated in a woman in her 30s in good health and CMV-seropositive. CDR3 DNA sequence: TGTGCCAGCAGCTTAAGGCCCGGACGGGAAGCTCTCAACTACGAGCAGTACTTC. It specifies CASSLRPGREALNYEQYF.